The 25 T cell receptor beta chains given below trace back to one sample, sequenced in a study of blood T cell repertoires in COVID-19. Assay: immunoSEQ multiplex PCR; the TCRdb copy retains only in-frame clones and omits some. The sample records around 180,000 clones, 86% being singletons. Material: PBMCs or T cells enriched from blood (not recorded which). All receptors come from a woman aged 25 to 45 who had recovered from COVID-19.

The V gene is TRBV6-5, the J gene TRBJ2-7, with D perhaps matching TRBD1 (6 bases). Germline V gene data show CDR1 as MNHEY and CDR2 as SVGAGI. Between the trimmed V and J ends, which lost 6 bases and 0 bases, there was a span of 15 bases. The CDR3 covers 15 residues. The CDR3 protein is CASRTDRTYSYEQYF. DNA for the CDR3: TGTGCCAGCAGAACCGACAGGACATACTCCTACGAGCAGTACTTC.

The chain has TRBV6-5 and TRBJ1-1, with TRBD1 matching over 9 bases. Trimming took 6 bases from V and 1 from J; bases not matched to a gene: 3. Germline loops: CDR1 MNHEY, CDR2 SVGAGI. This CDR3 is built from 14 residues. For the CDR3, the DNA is TGTGCCAGCAGCGGGGACAGGGCGAACACTGAAGCTTTCTTT. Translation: CASSGDRANTEAFF.

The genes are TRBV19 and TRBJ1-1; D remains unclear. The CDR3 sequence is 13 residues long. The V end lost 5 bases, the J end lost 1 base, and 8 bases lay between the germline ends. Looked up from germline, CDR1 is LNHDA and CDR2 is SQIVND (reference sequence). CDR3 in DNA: TGTGCCAGTAGTGAAGCAGGGAACACTGAAGCTTTCTTT. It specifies CASSEAGNTEAFF.

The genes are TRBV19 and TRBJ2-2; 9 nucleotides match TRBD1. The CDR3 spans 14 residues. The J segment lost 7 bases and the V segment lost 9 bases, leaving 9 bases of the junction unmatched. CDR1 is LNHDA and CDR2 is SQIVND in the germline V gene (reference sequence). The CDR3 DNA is TGTGCCAGCCTCCGGACAGGGGTATTCGGGGAGCTGTTTTTT. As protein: CASLRTGVFGELFF.

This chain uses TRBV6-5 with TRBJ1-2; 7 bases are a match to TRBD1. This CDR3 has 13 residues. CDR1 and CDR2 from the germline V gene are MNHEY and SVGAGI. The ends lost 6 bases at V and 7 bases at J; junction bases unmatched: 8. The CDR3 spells CASSWDSLFGYTF. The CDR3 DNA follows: TGTGCCAGCAGCTGGGACAGTCTATTTGGCTACACCTTC.

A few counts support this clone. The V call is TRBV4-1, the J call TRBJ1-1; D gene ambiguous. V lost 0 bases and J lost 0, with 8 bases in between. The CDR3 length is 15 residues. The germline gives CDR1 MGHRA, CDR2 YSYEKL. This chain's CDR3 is CASSQEARMNTEAFF. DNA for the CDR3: TGCGCCAGCAGCCAAGAGGCGAGGATGAACACTGAAGCTTTCTTT.

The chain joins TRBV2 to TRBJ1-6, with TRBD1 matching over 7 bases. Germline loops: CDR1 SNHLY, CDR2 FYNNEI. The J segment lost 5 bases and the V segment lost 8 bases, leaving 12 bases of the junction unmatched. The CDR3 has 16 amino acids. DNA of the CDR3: TGTGCCAGCGGTAACACAGGGGTTTATGATAATTCACCCCTCCACTTT. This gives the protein CASGNTGVYDNSPLHF.

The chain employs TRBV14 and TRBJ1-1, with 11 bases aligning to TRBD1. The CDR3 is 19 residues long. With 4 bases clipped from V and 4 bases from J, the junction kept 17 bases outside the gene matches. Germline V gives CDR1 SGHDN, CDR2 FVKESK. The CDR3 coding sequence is TGTGCCAGCAGCCGCCTAACCCCAGGACAGGGGGCGCGGGGCACTGAAGCTTTCTTT. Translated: CASSRLTPGQGARGTEAFF.

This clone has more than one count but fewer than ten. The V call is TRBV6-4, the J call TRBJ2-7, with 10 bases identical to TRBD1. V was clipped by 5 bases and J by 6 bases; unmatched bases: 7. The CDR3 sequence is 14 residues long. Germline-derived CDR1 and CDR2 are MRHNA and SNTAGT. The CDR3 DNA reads TGTGCCAGCAGTCCCGACAGGACAGGGGGCGAGCAGTACTTC. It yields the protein CASSPDRTGGEQYF.

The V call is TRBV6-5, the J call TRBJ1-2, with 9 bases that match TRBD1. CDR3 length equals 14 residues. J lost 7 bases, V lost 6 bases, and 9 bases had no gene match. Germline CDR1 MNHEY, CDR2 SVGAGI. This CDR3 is CASSPGQGLGGYTF. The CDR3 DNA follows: TGTGCCAGCAGCCCGGGACAGGGCCTCGGTGGCTACACCTTC.

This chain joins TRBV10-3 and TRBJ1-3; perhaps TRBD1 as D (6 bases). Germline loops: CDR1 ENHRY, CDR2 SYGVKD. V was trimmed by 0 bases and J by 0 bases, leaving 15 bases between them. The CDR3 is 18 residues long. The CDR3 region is CAISESLRGGSSGNTIYF. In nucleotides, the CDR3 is TGTGCCATCAGTGAGTCGCTCCGTGGGGGCAGCTCTGGAAACACCATATATTTT.

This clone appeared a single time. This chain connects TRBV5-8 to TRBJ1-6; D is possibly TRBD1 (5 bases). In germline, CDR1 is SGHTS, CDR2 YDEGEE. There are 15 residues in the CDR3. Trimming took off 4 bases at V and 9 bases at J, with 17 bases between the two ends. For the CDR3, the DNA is TGTGCCAGCAGCCGCTCCGGGGGAGTGGGTTCACCCCTCCACTTT. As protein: CASSRSGGVGSPLHF.

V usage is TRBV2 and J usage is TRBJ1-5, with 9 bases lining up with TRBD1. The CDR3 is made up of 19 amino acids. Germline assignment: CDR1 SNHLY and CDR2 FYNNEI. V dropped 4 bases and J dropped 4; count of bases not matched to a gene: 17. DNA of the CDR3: TGTGCCAGCAGTGGGCCCCGGGACAGGGTAATGTCGAGGAATCAGCCCCAGCATTTT. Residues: CASSGPRDRVMSRNQPQHF. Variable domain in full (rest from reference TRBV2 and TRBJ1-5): EPEVTQTPSHQVTQMGQEVILRCVPISNHLYFYWYRQILGQKVEFLVSFYNNEISEKSEIFDDQFSVERPDGSNFTLKIRSTKLEDSAMYFCASSGPRDRVMSRNQPQHFGDGTRLSIL.

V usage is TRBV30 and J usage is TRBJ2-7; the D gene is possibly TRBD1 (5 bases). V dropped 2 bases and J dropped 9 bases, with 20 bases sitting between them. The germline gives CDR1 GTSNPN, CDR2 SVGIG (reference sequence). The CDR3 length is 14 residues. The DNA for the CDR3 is TGTGCCTGGAGTCGTAGGGCCTCACCCCAGGGGCAGTACTTC. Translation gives CAWSRRASPQGQYF.

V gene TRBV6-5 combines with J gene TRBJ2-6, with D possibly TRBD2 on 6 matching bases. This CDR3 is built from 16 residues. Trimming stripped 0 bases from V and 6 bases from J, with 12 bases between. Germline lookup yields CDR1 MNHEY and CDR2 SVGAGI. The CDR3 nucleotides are TGTGCCAGCAGTTACTCGGGGGGAAGGTTGGCCAACGTCCTGACTTTC. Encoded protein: CASSYSGGRLANVLTF.

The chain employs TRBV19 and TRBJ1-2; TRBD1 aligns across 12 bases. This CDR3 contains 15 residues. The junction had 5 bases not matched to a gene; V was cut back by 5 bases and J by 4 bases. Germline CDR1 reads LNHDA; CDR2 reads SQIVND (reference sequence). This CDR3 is CASSAGTGGVYGYTF. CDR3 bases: TGTGCCAGTAGTGCCGGGACAGGGGGCGTCTATGGCTACACCTTC.

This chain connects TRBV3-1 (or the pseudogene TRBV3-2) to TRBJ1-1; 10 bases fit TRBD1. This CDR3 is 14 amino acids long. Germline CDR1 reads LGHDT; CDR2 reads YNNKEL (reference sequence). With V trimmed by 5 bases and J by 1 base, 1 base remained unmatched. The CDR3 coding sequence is TGTGCCAGCAGCTGGGACAGGGGGAACACTGAAGCTTTCTTT. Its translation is CASSWDRGNTEAFF.

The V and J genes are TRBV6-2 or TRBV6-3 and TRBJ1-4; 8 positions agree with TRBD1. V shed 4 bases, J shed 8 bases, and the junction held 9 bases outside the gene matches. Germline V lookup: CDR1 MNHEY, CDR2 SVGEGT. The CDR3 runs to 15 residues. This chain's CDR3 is CASSFGQGIKEKLFF. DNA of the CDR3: TGTGCCAGCAGTTTCGGACAGGGCATAAAAGAAAAACTGTTTTTT.

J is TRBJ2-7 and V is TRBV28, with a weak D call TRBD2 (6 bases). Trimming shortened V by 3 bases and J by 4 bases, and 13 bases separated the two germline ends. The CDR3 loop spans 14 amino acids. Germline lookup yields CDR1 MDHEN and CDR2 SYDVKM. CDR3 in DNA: TGTGCCAGCAGTTTCCAACTAGCACCGTACGAGCAGTACTTC. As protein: CASSFQLAPYEQYF.

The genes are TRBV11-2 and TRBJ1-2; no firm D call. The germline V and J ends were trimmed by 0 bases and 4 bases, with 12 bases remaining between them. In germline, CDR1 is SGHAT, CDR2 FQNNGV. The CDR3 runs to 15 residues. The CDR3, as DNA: TGTGCCAGCAGCTTAGATCTCCCGAGCCCCTATGGCTACACCTTC. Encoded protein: CASSLDLPSPYGYTF.

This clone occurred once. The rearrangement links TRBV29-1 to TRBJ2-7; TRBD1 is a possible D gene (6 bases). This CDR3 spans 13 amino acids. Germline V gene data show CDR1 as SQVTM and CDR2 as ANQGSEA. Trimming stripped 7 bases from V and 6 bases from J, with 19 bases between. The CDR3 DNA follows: TGCAGCGCTCGCCCGGACAGTTTAGGCGAGCAGTACTTC. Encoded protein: CSARPDSLGEQYF.

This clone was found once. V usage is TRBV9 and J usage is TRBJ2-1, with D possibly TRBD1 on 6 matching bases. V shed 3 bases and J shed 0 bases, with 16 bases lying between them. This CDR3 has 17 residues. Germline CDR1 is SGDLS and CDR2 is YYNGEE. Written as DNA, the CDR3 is TGTGCCAGCAGCGCCGAAACAGGGCTCAGCTCCTACAATGAGCAGTTCTTC. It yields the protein CASSAETGLSSYNEQFF.

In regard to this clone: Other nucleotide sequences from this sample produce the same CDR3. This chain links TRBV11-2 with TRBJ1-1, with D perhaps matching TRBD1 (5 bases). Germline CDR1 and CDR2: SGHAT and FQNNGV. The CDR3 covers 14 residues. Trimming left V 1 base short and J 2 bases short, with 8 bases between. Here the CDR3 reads CASSLVGGNTEAFF. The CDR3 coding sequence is TGTGCCAGCAGCTTAGTGGGGGGTAACACTGAAGCTTTCTTT.

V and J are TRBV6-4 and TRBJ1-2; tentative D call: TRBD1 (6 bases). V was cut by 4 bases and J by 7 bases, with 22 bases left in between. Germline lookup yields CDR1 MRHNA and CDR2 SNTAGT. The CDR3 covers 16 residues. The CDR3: CASSVAGTSLLGGYTF. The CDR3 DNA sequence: TGTGCCAGCAGTGTAGCCGGGACATCCCTACTTGGTGGCTACACCTTC.

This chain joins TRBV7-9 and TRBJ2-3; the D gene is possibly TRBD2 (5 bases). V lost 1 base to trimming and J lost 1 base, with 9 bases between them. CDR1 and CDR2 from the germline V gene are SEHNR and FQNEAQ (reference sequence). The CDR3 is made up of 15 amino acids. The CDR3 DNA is TGTGCCAGCAGCTTAGGGAGGTTTCGCACAGATACGCAGTATTTT. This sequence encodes CASSLGRFRTDTQYF.